A selection of T cell receptor beta chains follows, all from one sample in a study of identical twins. TCRdb used MiXCR to reprocess the 5' RACE reads, holding one entry per CDR3 protein. This table has just under 550,000 distinct CDR3 sequences, about 15% appearing once. The same sample was also studied in work on yellow fever vaccine responses in identical twins.

The sample taken for sequencing was CD4+ T cells sorted from blood. The origin of the receptors is a woman aged 18 to 35 in good health. Each CDR3 is given with its conserved first and last residue. D genes are given only for firm matches. Rows give clone size only sometimes, using once, few, many, or a class for an expanded clone.

CDR3nt,CDR3aa,d_gene,abundance,v_gene,j_gene
TGCAGTGCTAGAGATCGGGGCTCTGGGGCCAACGTCCTGACTTTC,CSARDRGSGANVLTF,.,many,TRBV20-1,TRBJ2-6
TGTGCCACCCGACAGGGAACAGCAGATACGCAGTATTTT,CATRQGTADTQYF,TRBD1,.,TRBV18,TRBJ2-3
TGTGCCAGCAGGGGGGACGCCGGCTCCTACAATGAGCAGTTCTTC,CASRGDAGSYNEQFF,.,few,TRBV2,TRBJ2-1
TGTGCCAGCAGCTCCCATTCGGGGACACCATCAAGCACAGATACGCAGTATTTT,CASSSHSGTPSSTDTQYF,.,few,TRBV11-2,TRBJ2-3
TGTGCCAGCAGACCCTTTGCCCGAAGTTACGGCCTTCAGGGGGTGGGCACCGGGGAGCTGTTTTTT,CASRPFARSYGLQGVGTGELFF,TRBD1,.,TRBV12-3/TRBV12-4,TRBJ2-2
TGCAGTGCTAGTCCCTGGGGGGGGCAGACTGAAGCTTTCTTT,CSASPWGGQTEAFF,.,few,TRBV20-1,TRBJ1-1
TGTGCCAGCAGCTTAGTAGGAGGGGGACTAGCGGGATCTAATGAGCAGTTCTTC,CASSLVGGGLAGSNEQFF,TRBD2,few,TRBV7-3,TRBJ2-1
TGTGCCAGCAGCTTAGCTACGACAGAGACCTATGGCTACACCTTC,CASSLATTETYGYTF,.,.,TRBV7-2,TRBJ1-2
TGTGCCAGCAGGGCGGCTAGCGGTTTCAATGAGCAGTTCTTC,CASRAASGFNEQFF,TRBD2,few,TRBV2,TRBJ2-1
TGTGCCAGCAGCCTCGGCAGCGGGGGGCCGAACACCGGGGAGCTGTTTTTT,CASSLGSGGPNTGELFF,TRBD2,few,TRBV7-9,TRBJ2-2
TGTGCCATCAGTGAGGGGACAGGGGAAAAACTGTTTTTT,CAISEGTGEKLFF,TRBD1,few,TRBV10-3,TRBJ1-4
TGTGCCAGTAGTCAACAGGGTACCTACGAGCAGTACTTC,CASSQQGTYEQYF,.,.,TRBV19,TRBJ2-7
TGCAGTGCTAGAGTCGGGGGAGGGGGCCTTGAGCAGTTCTTC,CSARVGGGGLEQFF,.,.,TRBV20-1,TRBJ2-1
TGCAGTGCTAGTCCGGGGGCCAGCACAGATACGCAGTATTTT,CSASPGASTDTQYF,.,few,TRBV20-1,TRBJ2-3
TGCGCCAGCAGCTGGAGCGGGAGGGGTACAGATACGCAGTATTTT,CASSWSGRGTDTQYF,TRBD2,.,TRBV5-1,TRBJ2-3
TGCGCCAGCAGCCGAATTCTAGCGAGAGAGACCCAGTACTTC,CASSRILARETQYF,.,.,TRBV4-1,TRBJ2-5
TGCAGTGCCGAAGAGCCTGGAGGAACTGAAGCTTTCTTT,CSAEEPGGTEAFF,.,few,TRBV20-1,TRBJ1-1